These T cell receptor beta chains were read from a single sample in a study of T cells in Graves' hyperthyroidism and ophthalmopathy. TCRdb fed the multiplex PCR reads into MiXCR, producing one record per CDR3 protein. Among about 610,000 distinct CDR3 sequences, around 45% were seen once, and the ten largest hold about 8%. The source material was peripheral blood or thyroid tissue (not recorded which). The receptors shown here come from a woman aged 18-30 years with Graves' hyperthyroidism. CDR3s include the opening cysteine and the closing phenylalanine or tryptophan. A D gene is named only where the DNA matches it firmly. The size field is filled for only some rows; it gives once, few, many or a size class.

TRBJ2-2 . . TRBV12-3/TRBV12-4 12 TGTGCCAGCACTTCAGGGTACGGGGAGCTGCTTTTT CASTSGYGELLF
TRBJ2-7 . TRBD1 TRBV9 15 TGTGCCAGCAGCGGTGCGACAGGGTCGGGGTACGAGCAGTACTTC CASSGATGSGYEQYF
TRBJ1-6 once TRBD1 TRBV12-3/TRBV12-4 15 TGTGCCAGCAGTTTTGGGACAGGGAGGAGATCACCCCTCCACTTT CASSFGTGRRSPLHF
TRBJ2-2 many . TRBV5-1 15 TGCGCCAGCAGCCTGGCCGGTAGTGGAGGCGGGGAGCTGTTTTTT CASSLAGSGGGELFF
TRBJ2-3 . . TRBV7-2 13 TGTGCCAGCAGCTTACTACAGGCCAATACGCAGTATTTT CASSLLQANTQYF
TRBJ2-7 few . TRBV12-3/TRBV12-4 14 TGTGCCAGCAGCCCCGAGGACACTCCCTACGAGCAGTACTTC CASSPEDTPYEQYF
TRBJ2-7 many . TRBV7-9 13 TGTGCCAGCAGCCTGATGCCTACCTACGAGCAGTACTTC CASSLMPTYEQYF
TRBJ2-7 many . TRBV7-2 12 TGTGCCAGCAGCGACATTTTGAGCGAGCAGTACTTC CASSDILSEQYF
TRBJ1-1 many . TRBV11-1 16 TGTGCCAGCAGCTTGAGGTTGGGGGCCAGGAACACTGAAGCTTTCTTT CASSLRLGARNTEAFF
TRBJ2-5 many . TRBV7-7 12 TGTGCCAGCAGCGCCGTCGGGGAGACCCAGTACTTC CASSAVGETQYF
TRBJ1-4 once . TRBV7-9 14 TGTGCCAGCACCGTGACAGGCCCTAATGAAAAACTGTTTTTT CASTVTGPNEKLFF
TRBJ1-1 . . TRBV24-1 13 TGTGCCACCGCCGGGGGGCCTTTCACTGAAGCTTTCTTT CATAGGPFTEAFF
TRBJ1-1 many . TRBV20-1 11 TGCAGTGCTAGAAAGGTCACTGAAGCTTTCTTT CSARKVTEAFF
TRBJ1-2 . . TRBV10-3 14 TGTGCCATCAGCCCCACCCGGACTTCGGATGGCTACACCTTC CAISPTRTSDGYTF
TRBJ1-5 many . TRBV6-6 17 TGTGCCAGCCGCTCCCGGGCAGGGGTCAGGGGCAATCAGCCCCAGCATTTT CASRSRAGVRGNQPQHF
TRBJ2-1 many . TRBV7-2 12 TGTGCCAGCAGCTTAGTTGGAGATGAGCAGTTCTTC CASSLVGDEQFF
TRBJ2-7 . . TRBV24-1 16 TGTGCCACCAGTGATCCTGCGGGACACAGGATCAATGAGCAGTACTTC CATSDPAGHRINEQYF
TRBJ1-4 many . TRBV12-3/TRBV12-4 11 TGTGCCAGCAGCGCGTCCTTAACGCTGTTTTTT CASSASLTLFF
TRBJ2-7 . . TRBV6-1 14 TGTGCCAGCAGTGAATCAGGGGGGAACTACGAGCAGTACTTC CASSESGGNYEQYF
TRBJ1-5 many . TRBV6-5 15 TGTGCCAGCACCCTCGGACGGTCTAGCAATCAGCCCCAGCATTTT CASTLGRSSNQPQHF
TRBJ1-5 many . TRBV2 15 TGTGCCACTCGACCGGGACCTTGGATCAATCAGCCCCAGCATTTT CATRPGPWINQPQHF
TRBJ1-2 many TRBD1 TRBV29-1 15 TGCAGCGTGGAACTTCGGGGGGACAGGGTCTATGGCTACACCTTC CSVELRGDRVYGYTF
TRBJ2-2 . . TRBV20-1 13 TGCAGTTACGCTGGGCGGACCACCGGGGAGCTGTTTTTT CSYAGRTTGELFF
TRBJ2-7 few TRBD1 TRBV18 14 TGTGCCAGCTCACACGTACAGGGGGCGATCGAGCAGTACTTC CASSHVQGAIEQYF
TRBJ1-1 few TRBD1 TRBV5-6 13 TGTGCCAGCCTAACGACAGGGGGGACTGAAGCTTTCTTT CASLTTGGTEAFF
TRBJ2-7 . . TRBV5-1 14 TGCGCCAGCAGCACTTCTACAAGGTCAAGCGAGCAGTACTTC CASSTSTRSSEQYF
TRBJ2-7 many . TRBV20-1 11 TGCAGTGCTAGTGTGGGGGGCGAGCAGTACTTC CSASVGGEQYF
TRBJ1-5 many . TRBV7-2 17 TGTGCCAGCAGCTTAGGCACGACACCGCTTAGCAATCAGCCCCAGCATTTT CASSLGTTPLSNQPQHF
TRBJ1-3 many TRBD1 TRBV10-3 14 TGTGCCAATTCCGGGACAGGGACATTGAACACCATATATTTT CANSGTGTLNTIYF
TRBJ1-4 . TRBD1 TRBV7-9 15 TGTGCCAGCAGCTCCGGGCAGGGGGCGGTTGGAAAACTGTTTTTT CASSSGQGAVGKLFF
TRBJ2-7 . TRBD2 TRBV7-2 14 TGTGCCAGCAGTTTAGGACTAGCGGCCTACCAGCAGTACTTC CASSLGLAAYQQYF
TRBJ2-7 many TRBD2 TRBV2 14 TGTGCCAGCAGTGAGGGACTAGCGGATTACGAGCAGTACTTC CASSEGLADYEQYF
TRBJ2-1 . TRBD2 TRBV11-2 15 TGTGCCAGCAGCTTGAGGGCTAGCGGGAGGAATGAGCAGTTCTTC CASSLRASGRNEQFF
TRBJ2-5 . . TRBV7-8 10 TGTGCCAGCAGCTTATGGCCCCAGTACTTC CASSLWPQYF
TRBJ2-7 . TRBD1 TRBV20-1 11 TGCAGTCCGGGACAGGGGTACGAGCAGTACTTC CSPGQGYEQYF
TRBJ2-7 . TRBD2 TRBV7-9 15 TGTGCCAGCACCCTCCAGGGTTCCGGGGGGGACGAGCAGTACTTC CASTLQGSGGDEQYF
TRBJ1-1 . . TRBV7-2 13 TGTGCCAGCAGTTTATTCAGGAACACTGAAACTTTCTTT CASSLFRNTETFF